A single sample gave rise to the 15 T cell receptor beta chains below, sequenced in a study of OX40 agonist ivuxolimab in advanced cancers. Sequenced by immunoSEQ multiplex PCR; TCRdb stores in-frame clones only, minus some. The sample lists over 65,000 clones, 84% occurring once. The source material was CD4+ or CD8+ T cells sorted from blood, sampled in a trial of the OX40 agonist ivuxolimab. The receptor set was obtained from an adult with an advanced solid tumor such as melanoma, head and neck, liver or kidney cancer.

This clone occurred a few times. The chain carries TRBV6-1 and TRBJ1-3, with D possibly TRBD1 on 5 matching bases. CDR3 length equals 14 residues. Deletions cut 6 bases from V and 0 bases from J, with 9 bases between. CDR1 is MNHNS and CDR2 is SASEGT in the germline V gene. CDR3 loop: CASRGVISGNTIYF. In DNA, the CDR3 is TGTGCCAGCAGGGGGGTTATCTCTGGAAACACCATATATTTT.

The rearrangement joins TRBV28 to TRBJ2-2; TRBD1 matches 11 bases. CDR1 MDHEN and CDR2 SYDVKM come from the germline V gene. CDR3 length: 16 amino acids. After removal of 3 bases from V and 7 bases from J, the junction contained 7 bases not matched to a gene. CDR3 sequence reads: CASSFPGTGGNGELFF. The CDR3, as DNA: TGTGCCAGCAGTTTCCCCGGGACAGGGGGAAACGGGGAGCTGTTTTTT.

The CDR3 sequence is CASRLNRDRGRAFF. The CDR3 region has the DNA TGTGCCAGCAGACTCAACCGGGACAGGGGGCGAGCTTTCTTT. The V and J genes are TRBV6-1 and TRBJ1-1, with TRBD1 identical over 12 bases. V lost 6 bases, J lost 10 bases, and 9 bases stayed unmatched. CDR3 length: 14 amino acids. Germline assignment: CDR1 MNHNS and CDR2 SASEGT.

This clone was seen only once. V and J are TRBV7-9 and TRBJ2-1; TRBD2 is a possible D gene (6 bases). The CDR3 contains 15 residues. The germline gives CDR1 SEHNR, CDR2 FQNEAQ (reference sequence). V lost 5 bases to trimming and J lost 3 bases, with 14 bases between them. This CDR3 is CASSPWAGLYNEQFF. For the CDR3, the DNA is TGTGCCAGCAGCCCTTGGGCGGGACTCTACAATGAGCAGTTCTTC.

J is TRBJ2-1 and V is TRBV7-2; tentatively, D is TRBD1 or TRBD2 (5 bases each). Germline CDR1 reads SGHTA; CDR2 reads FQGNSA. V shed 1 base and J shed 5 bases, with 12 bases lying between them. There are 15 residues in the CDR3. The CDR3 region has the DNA TGTGCCAGCAGCTTAGGAGGGGTGGGGGACAATGAGCAGTTCTTC. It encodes CASSLGGVGDNEQFF.

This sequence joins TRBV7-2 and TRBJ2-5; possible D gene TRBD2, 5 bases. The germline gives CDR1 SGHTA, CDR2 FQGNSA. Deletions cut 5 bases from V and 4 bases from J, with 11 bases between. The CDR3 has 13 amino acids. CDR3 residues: CASSRDYRETQYF. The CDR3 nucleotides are TGTGCCAGCAGCCGGGATTATCGAGAGACCCAGTACTTC.

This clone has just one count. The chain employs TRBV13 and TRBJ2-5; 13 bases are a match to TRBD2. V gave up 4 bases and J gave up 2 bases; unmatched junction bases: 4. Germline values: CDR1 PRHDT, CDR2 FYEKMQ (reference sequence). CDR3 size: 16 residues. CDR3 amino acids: CASSYGGLAGQETQYF. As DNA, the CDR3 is TGTGCCAGCAGCTATGGGGGACTAGCGGGACAAGAGACCCAGTACTTC.

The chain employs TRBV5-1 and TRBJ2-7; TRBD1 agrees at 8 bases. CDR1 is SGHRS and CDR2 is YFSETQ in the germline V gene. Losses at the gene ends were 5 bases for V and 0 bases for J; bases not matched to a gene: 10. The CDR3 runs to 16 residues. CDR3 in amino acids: CASSFNRDRNSYEQYF. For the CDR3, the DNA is TGCGCCAGCAGTTTTAACCGGGACAGGAACTCCTACGAGCAGTACTTC.

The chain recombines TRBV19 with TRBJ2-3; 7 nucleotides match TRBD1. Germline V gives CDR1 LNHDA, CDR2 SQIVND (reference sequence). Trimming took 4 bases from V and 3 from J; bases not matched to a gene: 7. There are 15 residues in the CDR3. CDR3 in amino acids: CASSTDRVRTDTQYF. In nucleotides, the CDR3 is TGTGCCAGTAGTACAGACAGGGTGCGAACAGATACGCAGTATTTT.

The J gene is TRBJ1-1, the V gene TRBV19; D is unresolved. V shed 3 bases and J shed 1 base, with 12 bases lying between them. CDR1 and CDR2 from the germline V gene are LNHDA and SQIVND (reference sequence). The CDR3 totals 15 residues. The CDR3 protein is CASSIEWQSNTEAFF. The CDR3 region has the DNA TGTGCCAGTAGTATTGAGTGGCAGTCGAACACTGAAGCTTTCTTT.

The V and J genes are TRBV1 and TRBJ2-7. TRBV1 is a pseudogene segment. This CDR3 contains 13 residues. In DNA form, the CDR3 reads TGCACCAGCAGCCAAGATATAGGTCCCGAGCAGTACTTC. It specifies CTSSQDIGPEQYF.

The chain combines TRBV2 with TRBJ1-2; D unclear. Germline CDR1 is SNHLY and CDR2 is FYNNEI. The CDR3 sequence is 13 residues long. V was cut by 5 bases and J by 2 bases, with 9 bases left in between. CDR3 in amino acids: CASSTEKNYGYTF. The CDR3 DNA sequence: TGTGCCAGCAGTACTGAAAAAAACTATGGCTACACCTTC.

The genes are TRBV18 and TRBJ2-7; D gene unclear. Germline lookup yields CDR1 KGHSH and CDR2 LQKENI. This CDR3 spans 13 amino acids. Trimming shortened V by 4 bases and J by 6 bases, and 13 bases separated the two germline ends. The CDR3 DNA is TGTGCCAGCTCACTGACGACTCCGCTCGAGCAGTACTTC. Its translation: CASSLTTPLEQYF.

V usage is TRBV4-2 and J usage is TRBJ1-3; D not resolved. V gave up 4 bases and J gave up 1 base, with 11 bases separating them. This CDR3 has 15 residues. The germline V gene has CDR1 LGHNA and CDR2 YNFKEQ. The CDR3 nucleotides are TGTGCCAGCAGCCCGAAGGAAGGTTCTGGAAACACCATATATTTT. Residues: CASSPKEGSGNTIYF.

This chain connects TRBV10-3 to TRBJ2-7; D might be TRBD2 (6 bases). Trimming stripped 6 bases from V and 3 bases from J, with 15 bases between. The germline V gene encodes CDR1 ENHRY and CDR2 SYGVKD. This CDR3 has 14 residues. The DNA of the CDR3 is TGTGCCATCAGGGCGGAGGGTTCTTACTACGAGCAGTACTTC. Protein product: CAIRAEGSYYEQYF.